A single sample gave rise to the 11 T cell receptor beta chains below, sequenced in a study of blood T cell repertoires in COVID-19. Some clones are missing from TCRdb's copy, which holds only in-frame ones; the method was immunoSEQ multiplex PCR. The data contain 150,000 to 200,000 clones, 80% to 90% of them seen just once; the ten biggest clones take up approximately 10%. Specimen: peripheral blood. Receptors were obtained from a woman aged 55-70 years with COVID-19, enrolled during active disease.

V is TRBV29-1 and J is TRBJ2-7, with 8 bases matching TRBD1. V was pared by 6 bases and J by 5 bases, with 12 bases of the junction left unmatched. CDR3 length equals 14 residues. In germline, CDR1 is SQVTM, CDR2 ANQGSEA. CDR3: CSVKAGTGSDEQYF. The CDR3 nucleotides read TGCAGCGTAAAAGCCGGGACAGGTAGTGACGAGCAGTACTTC.

The chain carries TRBV6-5 and TRBJ2-6, with 10 bases lining up with TRBD1. Germline CDR1 MNHEY, CDR2 SVGAGI. CDR3 size: 15 residues. The ends lost 8 bases at V and 0 bases at J; junction bases unmatched: 1. CDR3 residues: CASRDRGSGANVLTF. CDR3 nucleotides: TGTGCCAGCCGGGACAGGGGCTCTGGGGCCAACGTCCTGACTTTC.

The chain combines TRBV3-1 (or the pseudogene TRBV3-2) with TRBJ1-1; a weak D match, TRBD1 (6 bases). This CDR3 contains 15 residues. With 1 base removed from V and 5 bases from J, the gap between germline ends came to 14 bases. Germline CDR1 reads LGHDT; CDR2 reads YNNKEL (reference sequence). CDR3 in amino acids: CASSQAGAWGTEAFF. The CDR3 bases are TGTGCCAGCAGCCAAGCAGGGGCTTGGGGGACTGAAGCTTTCTTT.

The chain recombines TRBV5-8 with TRBJ1-5; TRBD1 aligns across 7 bases. The CDR3 spans 18 residues. After removal of 2 bases from V and 7 bases from J, the junction contained 18 bases not matched to a gene. Germline V gene sequence: CDR1 SGHTS, CDR2 YDEGEE. The CDR3 loop is CASSFFDPGGDRIQPQHF. In nucleotides, the CDR3 is TGTGCCAGCAGCTTCTTCGATCCAGGGGGTGATAGGATACAGCCCCAGCATTTT.

The rearrangement joins TRBV27 to TRBJ2-2; no reliable D call. Germline-derived CDR1 and CDR2 are MNHEY and SMNVEV (reference sequence). The ends were cut back, 2 bases at V and 5 bases at J, with 9 bases in the middle. The CDR3 sequence is 14 residues long. The CDR3 spells CASSLLSTTGELFF. CDR3 nucleotides: TGTGCCAGCAGTTTACTTAGCACAACCGGGGAGCTGTTTTTT.

CDR3 coding DNA: TGTGCCAGCAGTTACTCGAGGCGCCTCAACTACGAGCAGTACTTC. It codes for CASSYSRRLNYEQYF. The chain links TRBV6-2 or TRBV6-3 to TRBJ2-7; no definite D call. V dropped 0 bases and J dropped 3 bases, with 12 bases sitting between them. This CDR3 is built from 15 residues. Germline V gene data show CDR1 as MNHEY and CDR2 as SVGEGT.

V is TRBV2 and J is TRBJ1-2; D uncertain. This CDR3 region has 11 residues. Germline V lookup: CDR1 SNHLY, CDR2 FYNNEI. V was clipped by 2 bases and J by 7 bases, with 5 bases between them. CDR3 DNA: TGTGCCAGCAGTGAACTGCGTGGCTACACCTTC. It encodes CASSELRGYTF.

The genes are TRBV9 and TRBJ1-1; TRBD1 aligns across 7 bases. The V gene end was trimmed by 2 bases and the J gene end by 4 bases; junction bases not matched to a gene: 8. CDR3 length: 15 residues. The germline CDR1 and CDR2 sequences are SGDLS and YYNGEE. CDR3 DNA: TGTGCCAGCAGCGTGGCGACAGGGCGCGGCACTGAAGCTTTCTTT. The encoded protein is CASSVATGRGTEAFF.

V is TRBV12-5 and J is TRBJ2-2, with 10 bases aligning to TRBD1. The length of the CDR3 is 14 residues. Germline-derived CDR1 and CDR2 are LGHNT and FRNRAP. The V gene end was trimmed by 7 bases and the J gene end by 4 bases; junction bases not matched to a gene: 3. The CDR3 DNA reads as TGTGCTAGTGCCCGGGACAGGGGCACCGGGGAGCTGTTTTTT. This encodes CASARDRGTGELFF. Complete variable domain (other parts from reference TRBV12-5 and TRBJ2-2): DARVTQTPRHKVTEMGQEVTMRCQPILGHNTVFWYRQTMMQGLELLAYFRNRAPLDDSGMPKDRFSAEMPDATLATLKIQPSEPRDSAVYFCASARDRGTGELFFGEGSRLTVL.

The chain carries TRBV30 and TRBJ2-7; perhaps TRBD1 as D (5 bases). The CDR3 spans 14 residues. CDR1 and CDR2 from the germline V gene are GTSNPN and SVGIG (reference sequence). V was cut by 2 bases and J by 3 bases, with 14 bases left in between. Written as DNA, the CDR3 is TGTGCCTGGAGTAAAGACAGTATAGTCTACGAGCAGTACTTC. As protein: CAWSKDSIVYEQYF.

This chain joins TRBV4-3 and TRBJ1-2, with 10 bases matching TRBD1. Per germline, CDR1 LGHNA and CDR2 YSLEER. This CDR3 has 14 amino acids. The V and J ends lost 1 base and 8 bases, in that order; junction bases with no gene match: 4. The CDR3 loop is CASSQAGTGEGYTF. The CDR3 nucleotides read TGCGCCAGCAGCCAAGCCGGGACAGGGGAGGGCTACACCTTC.